The source of this TCR beta chain is a study of shared clonotypes between healthy human individuals. Study-wide points: Generation of non-shared clonotypes was less probable than generation of clonotypes shared by all four donors. Naive subsets generally had larger estimated richness than memory subsets. The expectation was that sequencing depth would affect clonotype sharing among donors.

This table comes from immunoSEQ multiplex PCR, and its TCRdb copy is limited to in-frame clones, with some not included. Among around 700,000 clones listed, over 65% were seen once. The V and J ends lost 8 bases and 1 base respectively, with 12 bases between them. Germline V gene lookup returns CDR1 MNHNS and CDR2 SASEGT. The CDR3 has 13 residues. This clone was counted a few times. Its antigen is unknown. Nashville, Tennessee was home to all donors, each a Caucasian adult. The V call is TRBV6-1, the J call TRBJ2-7, with D tentatively TRBD1 (6 bases). This sequence was found in a woman aged 25 to 39 in good health. Material for sequencing was memory CD4+ T cells sorted from blood. As to subset: CD45RA-negative fraction. The CDR3 DNA reads TGTGCCAGCCACACAGGGAAATCCTACGAGCAGTACTTC. This sequence encodes CASHTGKSYEQYF.